The 32 T cell receptor beta chains given below trace back to one sample, sequenced in a study of cytomegalovirus exposure and HLA in healthy donors (dated by TCRdb to about 2017). The library was generated by the immunoSEQ multiplex PCR assay. The multiplex PCR relied on a mix of 60 forward primers for TCR Vbeta segments and 13 reverse primers for TCR Jbeta segments. Sourced from immuneACCESS, this table was stored by TCRdb with only in-frame sequences that have V and J called. A share of the clones is absent; for the studies checked, an unresolved V gene accounts for under half, and the remainder has no known explanation. The sample includes approximately 160,000 clones, with 80% observed a single time. The ten largest clones add up to almost 7% of the sample. The sequencing input was PBMCs. The receptors originated from a man aged 25-45 years in good health and CMV-seropositive.

Points on this clone: In this CDR3 the conserved last residue, phenylalanine or tryptophan, is missing, so a read error is likely. The DNA is omitted, as the CDR3 cannot be located on it reliably, and the CDR3 follows TCRdb's listing. The chain employs TRBV5-1 and TRBJ1-3; the D call in the table, TRBD1, was not verified against the DNA. The CDR3 is made up of 10 amino acids, end residues included. Germline CDR1 reads SGHRS; CDR2 reads YFSETQ. The CDR3 is CASSLEDSPG.

The rearrangement links TRBV14 to TRBJ1-1, with D possibly matching TRBD1 (6 bases). Germline V gives CDR1 SGHDN, CDR2 FVKESK. The V end lost 4 bases, the J end lost 11 bases, and 17 bases lay between the germline ends. This CDR3 spans 13 amino acids. CDR3 region: CASSPTGQSFAFF. In nucleotides, the CDR3 is TGTGCCAGCAGCCCAACGGGACAAAGTTTTGCTTTCTTT.

J is TRBJ2-2 and V is TRBV6-6; 8 positions match TRBD1. The V gene's germline CDR1 is MNHNY and CDR2 SVGAGI (reference sequence). The CDR3 covers 15 residues. J was trimmed by 9 bases and V by 5 bases; bases with no gene match: 11. CDR3 in amino acids: CASSRTDRERRELFF. DNA for the CDR3: TGTGCCAGCAGTCGGACGGACAGGGAACGGAGGGAGCTGTTTTTT.

The V gene is TRBV6-1, the J gene TRBJ2-1; 9 nucleotides agree with TRBD1. Germline V gives CDR1 MNHNS, CDR2 SASEGT. After removal of 10 bases from V and 9 bases from J, the junction contained 16 bases not matched to a gene. CDR3 length: 15 amino acids. CDR3 in DNA: TGTGCCACCAAACCAAACAGGGGGCAGAGTAGTGAGCAGTTCTTC. Its protein product is CATKPNRGQSSEQFF.

This clone was observed a handful of times. This sequence joins TRBV2 and TRBJ1-4; no clear D gene. Germline assignment: CDR1 SNHLY and CDR2 FYNNEI. The CDR3 length is 14 residues. With 4 bases removed from V and 2 bases from J, the gap between germline ends came to 8 bases. The CDR3 here is CASSAEVTNEKLFF. Written as DNA, the CDR3 is TGTGCCAGCAGTGCGGAGGTGACTAATGAAAAACTGTTTTTT. The full variable domain, completed using reference TRBV2 and TRBJ1-4, is EPEVTQTPSHQVTQMGQEVILRCVPISNHLYFYWYRQILGQKVEFLVSFYNNEISEKSEIFDDQFSVERPDGSNFTLKIRSTKLEDSAMYFCASSAEVTNEKLFFGSGTQLSVL.

CDR3: CASAGLAGNEQYF. The CDR3 DNA follows: TGTGCCAGCGCGGGGCTAGCGGGAAACGAGCAGTACTTC. This chain links TRBV7-2 with TRBJ2-7, with TRBD2 matching over 9 bases. The trim removed 8 bases at V and 5 bases at J, leaving 7 bases unmatched. CDR1 SGHTA and CDR2 FQGNSA come from the germline V gene. The CDR3 is 13 amino acids.

V gene TRBV28 combines with J gene TRBJ1-2; D remains unclear. V lost 3 bases, J lost 0 bases, and 8 bases lay in between. Per germline, CDR1 MDHEN and CDR2 SYDVKM. This CDR3 comprises 14 residues. This chain's CDR3 is CASSFGLSNYGYTF. The DNA of the CDR3 is TGTGCCAGCAGTTTTGGACTGTCTAACTATGGCTACACCTTC.

The chain is built from TRBV28 and TRBJ1-5; no definite D call. The germline CDR1 and CDR2 sequences are MDHEN and SYDVKM. The CDR3 runs to 15 residues. Deletions cut 5 bases from V and 6 bases from J, with 17 bases between. The CDR3 bases are TGTGCCAGCAGTAGAGGAACGAGTGTTATTCAGCCCCAGCATTTT. Amino acids: CASSRGTSVIQPQHF.

The chain employs TRBV11-3 and TRBJ2-3, with TRBD1 as a possible D gene (5 bases). CDR1 is SGHNT and CDR2 is YENEEA in the germline V gene. The CDR3 loop spans 18 amino acids. The V end was cut by 5 bases, the J end by 1 base, with 22 bases between. DNA for the CDR3: TGTGCCAGCAGCACAGGAGATGTGGGGCTTGTGGGCACAGATACGCAGTATTTT. Translated, it gives CASSTGDVGLVGTDTQYF.

The gene calls are TRBV7-9 and TRBJ2-2, with D perhaps matching TRBD2 (5 bases). Germline lookup yields CDR1 SEHNR and CDR2 FQNEAQ (reference sequence). V lost 7 bases and J lost 4, with 19 bases in between. The CDR3 is 16 amino acids. The CDR3 reads CASNPRGLESTGELFF. In DNA form, the CDR3 reads TGTGCCAGCAACCCCCGCGGGTTAGAGAGCACCGGGGAGCTGTTTTTT.

The rearrangement joins TRBV29-1 to TRBJ1-2, with unresolved D. The V gene lost 4 bases and the J gene lost 3 bases, with 6 bases spanning the gap. This CDR3 region has 11 residues. In germline, CDR1 is SQVTM, CDR2 ANQGSEA. The CDR3 bases are TGCAGCGTTGTCGAGGACTATGGCTACACCTTC. Its protein product is CSVVEDYGYTF.

The rearrangement joins TRBV4-3 to TRBJ2-1; no definite D call. The germline V and J ends were trimmed by 0 bases and 2 bases, with 11 bases remaining between them. The germline gives CDR1 LGHNA, CDR2 YSLEER. The CDR3 totals 16 residues. The CDR3 region is CASSQDWQYAYNEQFF. CDR3 DNA: TGCGCCAGCAGCCAAGATTGGCAGTACGCCTACAATGAGCAGTTCTTC.

This clone appeared a single time. The chain links TRBV7-6 to TRBJ2-2; D may be TRBD1 (5 bases). Germline lookup yields CDR1 SGHVS and CDR2 FNYEAQ. CDR3 length equals 14 residues. V lost 3 bases, J lost 2 bases, and 7 bases lay in between. CDR3 in amino acids: CASSFGHNTGELFF. DNA for the CDR3: TGTGCCAGCAGCTTCGGACACAACACCGGGGAGCTGTTTTTT.

DNA for the CDR3: TGCGCCAGCAGCCAAGTCGAGGGGGATCAGCCCCAGCATTTT. Protein: CASSQVEGDQPQHF. The chain couples TRBV4-3 to TRBJ1-5; a weak D match, TRBD1 (6 bases). V was shortened by 1 base and J by 5 bases, with 9 bases between the two germline ends. The CDR3 is made up of 14 amino acids. Germline lookup yields CDR1 LGHNA and CDR2 YSLEER.

This clone was found once. CDR3 sequence reads: CASSLYVRDTEAFF. The CDR3 DNA sequence: TGTGCCAGCAGCTTATATGTGCGGGACACTGAAGCTTTCTTT. V is TRBV11-2 and J is TRBJ1-1; D uncertain. CDR1 and CDR2 (germline): SGHAT, FQNNGV. V was trimmed by 2 bases and J by 3 bases, leaving 10 bases between them. CDR3 length: 14 residues.

This clone was found once. The chain couples TRBV27 to TRBJ1-2; unclear D gene. The CDR3 runs to 13 residues. Germline loops: CDR1 MNHEY, CDR2 SMNVEV (reference sequence). V lost 5 bases and J lost 2, with 9 bases in between. CDR3 DNA sequence: TGTGCCAGCAGTCCCCGCAGGAACTATGGCTACACCTTC. Protein sequence: CASSPRRNYGYTF.

The chain employs TRBV7-8 and TRBJ2-2; no clear D gene. The CDR3 covers 14 residues. Germline CDR1 reads SGHVS; CDR2 reads FQNEAQ. V shed 0 bases and J shed 4 bases, with 6 bases lying between them. CDR3 nucleotides: TGTGCCAGCAGCTTAGCGGGCGTCACCGGGGAGCTGTTTTTT. The encoded protein is CASSLAGVTGELFF.

This clone was seen a single time. The V and J genes are TRBV6-5 and TRBJ1-6; a possible D gene is TRBD1 (5 bases). This CDR3 has 14 residues. Trimming took 7 bases from V and 10 from J, leaving 17 bases between them. Germline CDR1 reads MNHEY; CDR2 reads SVGAGI. CDR3 sequence: CASTGGGRGSPLHF. For the CDR3, the DNA is TGTGCCAGCACCGGGGGGGGGAGGGGATCACCCCTCCACTTT.

This chain uses TRBV7-9 with TRBJ2-3, with a weak D call TRBD2 (6 bases). The CDR3 length is 17 residues. Trimming removed 4 bases from V and 6 bases from J, with 23 bases in between. CDR1 and CDR2 (germline): SEHNR, FQNEAQ (reference sequence). CDR3 coding DNA: TGTGCCAGCAGCTCCCGGGACTTTTCCAGCCTAGGGGATACGCAGTATTTT. It codes for CASSSRDFSSLGDTQYF.

The chain is built from TRBV19 and TRBJ1-1; unclear D gene. The CDR3 has 17 amino acids. Trimming stripped 5 bases from V and 5 bases from J, with 24 bases between. Looked up from germline, CDR1 is LNHDA and CDR2 is SQIVND (reference sequence). CDR3 loop: CASSSVPWRSMRTEAFF. For the CDR3, the DNA is TGTGCCAGTAGTTCCGTCCCATGGCGGTCCATGAGGACTGAAGCTTTCTTT.

This chain links TRBV2 with TRBJ1-3, with TRBD1 identical over 9 bases. CDR3 length equals 14 residues. V shed 6 bases, J shed 5 bases, and the junction held 5 bases outside the gene matches. Germline CDR1 reads SNHLY; CDR2 reads FYNNEI. The CDR3 DNA reads as TGTGCCAGCAGCGTAGACAGGGGGAGAAACACCATATATTTT. Translation: CASSVDRGRNTIYF.

The chain recombines TRBV7-9 with TRBJ2-5; 9 positions agree with TRBD1. The CDR3 covers 15 residues. Germline values: CDR1 SEHNR, CDR2 FQNEAQ (reference sequence). V lost 5 bases to trimming and J lost 5 bases; unmatched junction nucleotides: 9. CDR3 sequence reads: CASSPRTGAGETQYF. The DNA for the CDR3 is TGTGCCAGCAGCCCCCGGACAGGGGCAGGCGAGACCCAGTACTTC.

With respect to this clone: Other DNA sequences from this sample encode an identical CDR3 as well. This chain links TRBV6-5 with TRBJ1-2; the match to TRBD1 covers 7 bases. Per the germline V gene, CDR1 is MNHEY and CDR2 is SVGAGI. V lost 4 bases and J lost 4; bases outside the gene matches: 6. The CDR3 consists of 14 residues. CDR3 coding DNA: TGTGCCAGCAGTTCCGACAGGGCTCCCTATGGCTACACCTTC. As protein: CASSSDRAPYGYTF.

The chain has TRBV27 and TRBJ2-6; no definite D call. This CDR3 has 16 amino acids. Germline CDR1 MNHEY, CDR2 SMNVEV (reference sequence). Between the trimmed V and J ends, which lost 5 bases and 1 base, there was a span of 12 bases. In nucleotides, the CDR3 is TGTGCCAGCAGTACCTGGGCCATTTCTGGGGCCAACGTCCTGACTTTC. As protein: CASSTWAISGANVLTF.

The chain links TRBV7-2 to TRBJ2-5; D might be TRBD2 (6 bases). Germline V CDR1 and CDR2: SGHTA, FQGNSA. The V and J ends lost 7 bases and 7 bases respectively, with 19 bases between them. The CDR3 has 14 residues. The DNA of the CDR3 is TGTGCCAGCAACCACAACGGGGGAGAGGGGACCCAGTACTTC. Translated, it gives CASNHNGGEGTQYF.

The J gene is TRBJ2-2, the V gene TRBV7-3; 9 nucleotides agree with TRBD1. The CDR3 covers 14 residues. The J segment lost 6 bases and the V segment lost 3 bases, leaving 2 bases of the junction unmatched. Germline V CDR1 and CDR2: SGHTA, FQGTGA. The CDR3 bases are TGTGCCAGCAGCTTGGGACAGGGAGCCGGGGAGCTGTTTTTT. Its protein product is CASSLGQGAGELFF.

V is TRBV19 and J is TRBJ2-7; TRBD2 is a possible D gene (7 bases). The germline gives CDR1 LNHDA, CDR2 SQIVND (reference sequence). Trimming took off 4 bases at V and 3 bases at J, with 19 bases between the two ends. The CDR3 is 16 residues long. CDR3 residues: CASSSRGGAAFYEQYF. The CDR3 DNA sequence: TGTGCCAGTAGTAGCCGTGGGGGGGCGGCTTTCTACGAGCAGTACTTC.

This clone occurred a few times. The V call is TRBV19, the J call TRBJ1-5, with D unresolved. Germline assignment: CDR1 LNHDA and CDR2 SQIVND (reference sequence). The CDR3 length is 15 residues. V was trimmed by 3 bases and J by 3 bases, leaving 12 bases between them. CDR3 nucleotide sequence: TGTGCCAGTAGTATCTCCGGGGAAATCAATCAGCCCCAGCATTTT. This gives the protein CASSISGEINQPQHF.

V is TRBV9 and J is TRBJ1-1; 10 nucleotides line up with TRBD1. The ends lost 6 bases at V and 10 bases at J; junction bases unmatched: 24. Looked up from germline, CDR1 is SGDLS and CDR2 is YYNGEE. The CDR3 spans 18 residues. CDR3 DNA: TGTGCCAGCAACAGGGGAGACAGGGGGCGAGGGCGGGCAGCTGGAGCTTTCTTT. Amino acid sequence: CASNRGDRGRGRAAGAFF.

The rearrangement uses TRBV11-3 and TRBJ1-1; possible D gene TRBD1, 6 bases. Trimming stripped 0 bases from V and 5 bases from J, with 13 bases between. The length of the CDR3 is 15 residues. Germline V CDR1 and CDR2: SGHNT, YENEEA. The CDR3 reads CASSLDPGTRTEAFF. For the CDR3, the DNA is TGTGCCAGCAGCTTAGATCCAGGGACAAGAACTGAAGCTTTCTTT.

This chain links TRBV25-1 with TRBJ2-3, with 8 bases that match TRBD2. Losses at the gene ends were 6 bases for V and 11 bases for J; bases not matched to a gene: 10. The CDR3 is made up of 13 amino acids. Germline CDR1 and CDR2: MGHDK and SYGVNS. CDR3 DNA: TGTGCCAGCAGACCTAACGGGGGGGGGTTGCAGTATTTT. Translation: CASRPNGGGLQYF.

V is TRBV25-1 and J is TRBJ1-1; 7 bases align to TRBD1. J gave up 8 bases and V 2 bases, and 2 bases lay outside the gene matches. The CDR3 has 12 amino acids. Germline CDR1 reads MGHDK; CDR2 reads SYGVNS. The CDR3 nucleotides read TGTGCCAGCAGTGAAGGGACAGAAGAAGCTTTCTTT. This translates into CASSEGTEEAFF.